The rows below give T cell receptor beta chains drawn from one sample of a study of blood T cells in healthy people across ages. Each CDR3 protein is one row after TCRdb ran MiXCR on the 5' RACE reads. The data show approximately 1,000,000 distinct CDR3 sequences, around two fifths seen once. Material: blood. The receptors originated from a man younger than 35 in good health. Each CDR3 is given with its conserved first and last residue. The order of the fields is clone size, J gene, D gene, V gene, CDR3 DNA, CDR3 protein. D genes are given only for firm matches. Size tells how often a clone was seen (once, few, many) or the class of an expanded clone, and some rows leave it out.

abundance: .
j_gene: TRBJ2-5
d_gene: TRBD1
v_gene: TRBV7-9
CDR3nt: TGTGCCACCACCGGACAGGGATCGAGGAATGAGCAGTACTTC
CDR3aa: CATTGQGSRNEQYF

abundance: .
j_gene: TRBJ2-6
d_gene: .
v_gene: TRBV28
CDR3nt: TGTGCCAGCAGCTTATGGTCTAGCGCTGGGGCCAACGTCCTGACTTTC
CDR3aa: CASSLWSSAGANVLTF

abundance: few
j_gene: TRBJ2-5
d_gene: .
v_gene: TRBV28
CDR3nt: TGTGCCAGCAGTTTTAGTCTGGCCCAAGAGACCCAGTACTTC
CDR3aa: CASSFSLAQETQYF

abundance: few
j_gene: TRBJ1-1
d_gene: .
v_gene: TRBV14
CDR3nt: TGTGCCAGCAGCCAAGTCCCCGGGATAACTGAAGCTTTCTTT
CDR3aa: CASSQVPGITEAFF

abundance: .
j_gene: TRBJ2-3
d_gene: .
v_gene: TRBV20-1
CDR3nt: TGCAGTGCTGAACTTCCAACCACAGATACGCAGTATTTT
CDR3aa: CSAELPTTDTQYF

abundance: .
j_gene: TRBJ1-1
d_gene: TRBD1
v_gene: TRBV27
CDR3nt: TGTGCCAGCAGTTTATCGACAGGGGGGGAGACTGAAGTTTTCTTT
CDR3aa: CASSLSTGGETEVFF

abundance: few
j_gene: TRBJ1-5
d_gene: .
v_gene: TRBV29-1
CDR3nt: TGCAGCGTTGCGGGGCTAGGTCAGCCCCAGCATTTT
CDR3aa: CSVAGLGQPQHF

abundance: .
j_gene: TRBJ2-7
d_gene: TRBD2
v_gene: TRBV9
CDR3nt: TGTGCCAGCAGCTTATCAGCGGGGGGCCGCGATGAGCAGTACTTC
CDR3aa: CASSLSAGGRDEQYF

abundance: .
j_gene: TRBJ1-3
d_gene: .
v_gene: TRBV30
CDR3nt: TGTGCCTGGAGTGGGGATTTAGGCGGAGGAAACACCATATATTTT
CDR3aa: CAWSGDLGGGNTIYF

abundance: few
j_gene: TRBJ2-2
d_gene: .
v_gene: TRBV4-1
CDR3nt: TGCGCCAGCAGCCCGGGGGGCGGTAACGGGGAGCTGTTTTTT
CDR3aa: CASSPGGGNGELFF

abundance: .
j_gene: TRBJ1-1
d_gene: .
v_gene: TRBV18
CDR3nt: TGTGCCAGCTCACCAACGTTCGGAGTTGAAGCTTTCTTT
CDR3aa: CASSPTFGVEAFF

abundance: few
j_gene: TRBJ1-1
d_gene: .
v_gene: TRBV7-2
CDR3nt: TGTGCCAGCAGACACAACGACAGGAACACTGAAGCTTTCTTT
CDR3aa: CASRHNDRNTEAFF

abundance: .
j_gene: TRBJ2-5
d_gene: TRBD1
v_gene: TRBV11-1
CDR3nt: TGTGCCAGCAGCTTAAGAGGTTTGCCGGGACAGAGAGCGCAAGAGACCCAGTACTTC
CDR3aa: CASSLRGLPGQRAQETQYF

abundance: .
j_gene: TRBJ2-7
d_gene: TRBD2
v_gene: TRBV19
CDR3nt: TGTGCCAGTAGTAAGCGGGGGTACTCCTACGAGCAGTACTTC
CDR3aa: CASSKRGYSYEQYF

abundance: few
j_gene: TRBJ2-7
d_gene: .
v_gene: TRBV6-6
CDR3nt: TGTGCCAGCAACTTGGGGGGCGCCTCCTACGAGCAGTACTTC
CDR3aa: CASNLGGASYEQYF

abundance: few
j_gene: TRBJ2-1
d_gene: .
v_gene: TRBV27
CDR3nt: TGTGCCAGCAGTTTAATTGGGGGAGTACGGGAGCAGTTCTTC
CDR3aa: CASSLIGGVREQFF

abundance: .
j_gene: TRBJ2-1
d_gene: TRBD1
v_gene: TRBV28
CDR3nt: TGTGCCAGCAGTTCGGGACAGTTCTCCTACAATGAGCAGTTCTTC
CDR3aa: CASSSGQFSYNEQFF

abundance: .
j_gene: TRBJ2-7
d_gene: .
v_gene: TRBV20-1
CDR3nt: TGCAGTGCCCTCCGGTCCGCGGAGCAGTACTTC
CDR3aa: CSALRSAEQYF

abundance: .
j_gene: TRBJ1-5
d_gene: .
v_gene: TRBV30
CDR3nt: TGTGCCTGGAGTGCCCCCGGTTATCAGCCCCAGCATTTT
CDR3aa: CAWSAPGYQPQHF

abundance: .
j_gene: TRBJ1-1
d_gene: .
v_gene: TRBV10-3
CDR3nt: TGTGCCATCAGTAAACAGGGGAACACTGAAGCTTTCTTT
CDR3aa: CAISKQGNTEAFF

abundance: .
j_gene: TRBJ2-3
d_gene: TRBD2
v_gene: TRBV6-6
CDR3nt: TGTGCCAGCAGTTACTCCGTCGGGCGGGGGGGAACAGATACGCAGTATTTT
CDR3aa: CASSYSVGRGGTDTQYF

abundance: .
j_gene: TRBJ2-7
d_gene: .
v_gene: TRBV20-1
CDR3nt: TGCAGTGCTAACGACAGAACCTACGAGCAGTACTTC
CDR3aa: CSANDRTYEQYF

abundance: .
j_gene: TRBJ1-1
d_gene: .
v_gene: TRBV6-5
CDR3nt: TGTGCCAGCAGTTACCCACAGGGAGGGAAAACTGAAGCTTTCTTT
CDR3aa: CASSYPQGGKTEAFF

abundance: .
j_gene: TRBJ2-5
d_gene: .
v_gene: TRBV5-1
CDR3nt: TGCGCCAGCAGCTTGTACAGGGCCGCTAATGAGCAGTACTTC
CDR3aa: CASSLYRAANEQYF

abundance: .
j_gene: TRBJ2-5
d_gene: TRBD1
v_gene: TRBV13
CDR3nt: TGTGCCAGCAGCTCCAAAAAAAGACAGGGGGAAGGAGAGCAGTACTTC
CDR3aa: CASSSKKRQGEGEQYF

abundance: .
j_gene: TRBJ1-2
d_gene: .
v_gene: TRBV7-6
CDR3nt: TGTGCCGGCATAAACCGGGTTTCTAACTATGGCTACACCTTC
CDR3aa: CAGINRVSNYGYTF

abundance: .
j_gene: TRBJ2-7
d_gene: .
v_gene: TRBV14
CDR3nt: TGTGCCAGCAGCCAAGATGGACACTCCTACGAGCAGTACTTC
CDR3aa: CASSQDGHSYEQYF

abundance: .
j_gene: TRBJ1-5
d_gene: .
v_gene: TRBV20-1
CDR3nt: TGCAGTGCTAGAGATTTTGGACAGCCTAGCAATCAGCCCCAGCATTTT
CDR3aa: CSARDFGQPSNQPQHF

abundance: .
j_gene: TRBJ1-1
d_gene: TRBD1
v_gene: TRBV4-1
CDR3nt: TGCGCCAGCAGCCATCCAGGGGGCCGCACTGAAGCTTTCTTT
CDR3aa: CASSHPGGRTEAFF